The count of the clone carrying this T cell receptor (beta chain) is one. This is likely a read error, given that the CDR3 carries no conserved phenylalanine or tryptophan at its end. V lost 2 bases to trimming and J lost 5 bases, with 7 bases between them. The CDR3 length is 12 residues. The data were taken from a study of molecular identifiers for immune sequencing clone quantification. TCRdb processed the PCR reads anew with MiXCR; each CDR3 protein has one entry. The sample holds about 510,000 distinct CDR3 sequences, 20% to 25% seen once. V usage is TRBV12-3 or TRBV12-4 and J usage is TRBJ2-7; TRBD1 is a possible D gene (5 bases). Material: naive CD8+ T cells from blood, with Jurkat cell RNA spiked in. Stated subset: FACS-sorted CD8+CD4-CCR7+CD45RA+ naive T cells. The sequence came from a human donor in good health. Some libraries in this study had Jurkat cell RNA spiked in. Here the CDR3 DNA reads TGTGCCAGCAGTTTACAAGGGGACGAGCAGTACCTC. Encoded protein: CASSLQGDEQYL.